The source of this T cell receptor (beta chain) is a study of a mutant IDH1 vaccine in newly diagnosed glioma. Trimming removed 2 bases from V and 3 bases from J; junction bases left unmatched: 3. CDR3 length: 14 amino acids. The germline V gene has CDR1 SGHTA and CDR2 FQGNSA. The sample's time point: week 23, last vaccination. Vaccination comprised doses that each held 300 ug of mutant IDH1 20-mer peptide, plus topical imiquimod. Produced via immunoSEQ multiplex PCR; TCRdb's table is partial and in-frame only. The top ten hold roughly 6.3% of the sample, which has 40,000 to 50,000 clones, over 70% seen once. Regarding this clone: What it binds is not known.

This clonotype originated in a woman aged 40-49 years with glioma. Some clones in this sample may be carry-over from other donors' samples. Material: PBMCs, obtained from a glioma patient whose treatment included an IDH1 peptide vaccine. J is TRBJ1-1 and V is TRBV7-2; 7 positions match TRBD1. The CDR3 DNA reads as TGTGCCAGCAGCTTACAGGGGGGATACACTGAAGCTTTCTTT. It specifies CASSLQGGYTEAFF.